This T cell receptor (beta chain) was retrieved from a study of blood T cell repertoires in COVID-19. Overall study context: The origin of the acute and convalescent COVID-19 samples was the United States, Italy and Spain. T cells, B-cell-depleted T cells, or PBMCs supplied cDNA or gDNA.

Original methodology: It was from reference gene primer amplification that nucleated cell counts were estimated. Measured with immunoSEQ multiplex PCR; TCRdb has only the in-frame clones, and not every one. V, J and clone size are those of that table, while D and trimming were read from the DNA. Of more than 25,000 clones listed, about 86% were seen once; the top ten hold roughly 15%. The CDR3 has 16 amino acids. From germline, CDR1 is KGHSH and CDR2 LQKENI. V was clipped by 4 bases and J by 7 bases; unmatched bases: 13. The sequenced material came from peripheral blood. The sequence came from a man between 65 and 79 years old with acute or convalescent COVID-19. The chain couples TRBV18 to TRBJ2-7; 10 positions agree with TRBD1. In DNA form, the CDR3 reads TGTGCCAGCTCACAGGACAGGGGGTCTATTCTACAGGAGCAGTACTTC. Protein sequence: CASSQDRGSILQEQYF.